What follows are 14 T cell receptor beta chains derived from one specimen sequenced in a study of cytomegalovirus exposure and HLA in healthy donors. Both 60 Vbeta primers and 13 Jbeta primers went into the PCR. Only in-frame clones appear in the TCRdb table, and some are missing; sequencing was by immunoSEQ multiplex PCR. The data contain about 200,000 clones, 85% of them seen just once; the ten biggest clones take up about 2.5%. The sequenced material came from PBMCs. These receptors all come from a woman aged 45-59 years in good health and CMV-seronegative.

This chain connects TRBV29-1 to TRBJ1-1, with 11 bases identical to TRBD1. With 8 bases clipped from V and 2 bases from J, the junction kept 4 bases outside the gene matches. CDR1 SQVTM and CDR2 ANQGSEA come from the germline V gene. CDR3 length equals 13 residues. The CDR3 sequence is CSSWTGGNTEAFF. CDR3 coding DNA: TGCAGCTCCTGGACAGGGGGCAACACTGAAGCTTTCTTT.

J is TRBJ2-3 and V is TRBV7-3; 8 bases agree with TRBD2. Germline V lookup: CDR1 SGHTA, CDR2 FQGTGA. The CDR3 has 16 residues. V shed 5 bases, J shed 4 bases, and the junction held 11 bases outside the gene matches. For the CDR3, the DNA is TGTGCCAGCAGCCCGAGACTAGCGTTTACGTCAGATACGCAGTATTTT. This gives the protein CASSPRLAFTSDTQYF. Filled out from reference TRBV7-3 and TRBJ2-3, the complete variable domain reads GAGVSQTPSNKVTEKGKYVELRCDPISGHTALYWYRQSLGQGPEFLIYFQGTGAADDSGLPNDRFFAVRPEGSVSTLKIQRTERGDSAVYLCASSPRLAFTSDTQYFGPGTRLTVL.

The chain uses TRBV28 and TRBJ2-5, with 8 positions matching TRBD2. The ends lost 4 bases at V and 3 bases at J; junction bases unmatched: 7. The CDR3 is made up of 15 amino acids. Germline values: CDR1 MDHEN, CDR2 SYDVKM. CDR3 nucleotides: TGTGCCAGCAGTTCCGGTAGCGGGACGGAAGAGACCCAGTACTTC. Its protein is CASSSGSGTEETQYF.

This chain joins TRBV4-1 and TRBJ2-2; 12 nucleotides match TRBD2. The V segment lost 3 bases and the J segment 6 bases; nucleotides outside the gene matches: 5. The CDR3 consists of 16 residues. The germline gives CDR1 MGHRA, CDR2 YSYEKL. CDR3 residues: CASSHGLAGFAGELFF. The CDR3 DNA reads TGCGCCAGCAGCCATGGACTAGCGGGATTCGCCGGGGAGCTGTTTTTT.

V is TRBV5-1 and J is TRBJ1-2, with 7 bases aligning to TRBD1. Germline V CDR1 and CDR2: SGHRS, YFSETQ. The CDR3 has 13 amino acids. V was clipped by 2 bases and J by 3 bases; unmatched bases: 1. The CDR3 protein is CASSFGQDYGYTF. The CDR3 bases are TGCGCCAGCAGCTTCGGACAGGACTATGGCTACACCTTC.

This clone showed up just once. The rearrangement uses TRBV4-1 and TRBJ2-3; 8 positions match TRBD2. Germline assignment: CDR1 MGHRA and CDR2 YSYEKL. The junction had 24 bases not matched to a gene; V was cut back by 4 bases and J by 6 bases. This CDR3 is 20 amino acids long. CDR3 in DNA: TGCGCCAGCAGCCTCCAGGCGGGGGGAGTCGGGTTGGGACGCGCGGATACGCAGTATTTT. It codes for CASSLQAGGVGLGRADTQYF.

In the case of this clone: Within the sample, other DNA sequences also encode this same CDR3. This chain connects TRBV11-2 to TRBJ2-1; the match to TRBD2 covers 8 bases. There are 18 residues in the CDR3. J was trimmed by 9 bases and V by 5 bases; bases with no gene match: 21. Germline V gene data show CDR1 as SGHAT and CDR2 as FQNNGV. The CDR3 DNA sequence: TGTGCCAGCAGCCCGGGCGGGGTTAGCGGGGCTCCCTGGTTTGAGCAGTTCTTC. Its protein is CASSPGGVSGAPWFEQFF.

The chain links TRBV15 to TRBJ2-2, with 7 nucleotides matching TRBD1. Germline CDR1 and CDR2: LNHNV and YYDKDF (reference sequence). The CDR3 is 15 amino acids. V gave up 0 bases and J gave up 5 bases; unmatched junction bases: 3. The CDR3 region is CATSRDQGQTGELFF. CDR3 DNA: TGTGCCACCAGCAGAGATCAGGGACAGACCGGGGAGCTGTTTTTT. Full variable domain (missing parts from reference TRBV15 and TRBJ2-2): DAMVIQNPRYQVTQFGKPVTLSCSQTLNHNVMYWYQQKSSQAPKLLFHYYDKDFNNEADTPDNFQSRRPNTSFCFLDIRSPGLGDTAMYLCATSRDQGQTGELFFGEGSRLTVL.

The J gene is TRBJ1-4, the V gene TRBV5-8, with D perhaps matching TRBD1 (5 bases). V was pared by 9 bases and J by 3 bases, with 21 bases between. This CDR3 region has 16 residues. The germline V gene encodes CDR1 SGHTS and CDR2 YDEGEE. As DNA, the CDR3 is TGTGCCAACGCAAATTCCGAGGGGAGGTCTAATGAAAAACTGTTTTTT. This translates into CANANSEGRSNEKLFF.

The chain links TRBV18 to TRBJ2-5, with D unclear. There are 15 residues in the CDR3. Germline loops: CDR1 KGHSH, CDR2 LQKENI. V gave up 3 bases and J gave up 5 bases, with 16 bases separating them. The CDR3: CASSPYSGRVETQYF. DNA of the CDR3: TGTGCCAGCTCACCTTATTCGGGTAGAGTGGAGACCCAGTACTTC.

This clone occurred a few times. CDR3 bases: TGTGCCAGCAGCTTAGATGAGGGGGGGCATAACACTGAAGCTTTCTTT. Translated: CASSLDEGGHNTEAFF. The chain uses TRBV7-9 and TRBJ1-1, with D possibly being TRBD1 (6 bases). CDR3 length equals 16 residues. Trimming removed 1 base from V and 2 bases from J, with 14 bases in between. Per germline, CDR1 SEHNR and CDR2 FQNEAQ (reference sequence).

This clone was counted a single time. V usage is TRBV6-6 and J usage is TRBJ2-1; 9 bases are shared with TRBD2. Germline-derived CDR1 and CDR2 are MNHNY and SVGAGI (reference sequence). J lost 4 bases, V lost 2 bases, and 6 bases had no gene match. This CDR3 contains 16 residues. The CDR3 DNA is TGTGCCAGCAGTTACGGCGGGAGGGCCCGTTACAATGAGCAGTTCTTC. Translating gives CASSYGGRARYNEQFF.

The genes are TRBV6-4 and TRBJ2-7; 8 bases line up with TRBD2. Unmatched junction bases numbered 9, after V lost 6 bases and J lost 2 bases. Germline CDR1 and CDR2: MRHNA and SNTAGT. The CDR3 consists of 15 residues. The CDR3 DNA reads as TGTGCCAGCAGGAAGATGACTAGCGAGACCTACGAGCAGTACTTC. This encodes CASRKMTSETYEQYF.

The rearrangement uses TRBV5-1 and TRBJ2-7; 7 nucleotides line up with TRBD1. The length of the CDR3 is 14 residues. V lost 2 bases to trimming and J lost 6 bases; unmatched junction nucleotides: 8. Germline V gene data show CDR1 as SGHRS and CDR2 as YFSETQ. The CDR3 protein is CASSFGTAQCEQYF. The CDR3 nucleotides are TGCGCCAGCAGCTTCGGGACAGCCCAATGCGAGCAGTACTTC.